The subject of this entry is one TCR beta chain. Enrollment of patients from Seattle took place during active infection, with longitudinal follow-up. The entry originates in a study of blood T cell repertoires in COVID-19. Study details: The analysed material was cDNA or gDNA that came from T cells, B-cell-depleted T cells, or PBMCs.

The CDR3 has 18 amino acids. V was trimmed by 3 bases and J by 1 base, leaving 19 bases between them. Per germline, CDR1 SGHTA and CDR2 FQGNSA. In the original analysis: Reference gene primer amplification yielded estimated nucleated cell counts. Libraries were prepared by immunoSEQ multiplex PCR; TCRdb keeps only in-frame clonotypes and omits some of them. V, J and clone size reflect that table, while D and trimming were determined from the DNA. The sample has around 400,000 clones; approximately 89% are singletons. The chain joins TRBV7-2 to TRBJ1-5; weak D call: TRBD1 (5 bases). Input material: peripheral blood. The TCR sequence derives from a woman aged 55-69 years with COVID-19, enrolled during active disease. CDR3 sequence (DNA): TGTGCCAGCAGCTTCGACGGGGGGGGGATTGGGAGCAATCAGCCCCAGCATTTT. Its translation: CASSFDGGGIGSNQPQHF.